Below are 9 T cell receptor beta chains sequenced from a single sample in a study of blood T cell repertoires in COVID-19. Assay used: immunoSEQ multiplex PCR; TCRdb lists only in-frame clones, some missing. Of just under 350,000 clones detected, 88% appear once; the ten largest clones hold 7% to 8%. Sequences were obtained from peripheral blood. The receptors derive from a woman in her 70s with COVID-19, enrolled during active disease.

V and J are TRBV24-1 and TRBJ1-1, with a weak D call TRBD1 (6 bases). The germline V gene has CDR1 KGHDR and CDR2 SFDVKD. The CDR3 consists of 14 residues. Trimming shortened V by 3 bases and J by 7 bases, and 14 bases separated the two germline ends. CDR3 DNA: TGTGCCACCAGTGATACGACAGGACACGGTGAAGCTTTCTTT. As protein: CATSDTTGHGEAFF.

The J gene is TRBJ2-3, the V gene TRBV9, with D perhaps matching TRBD2 (5 bases). This CDR3 is 15 amino acids long. V was cut by 3 bases and J by 5 bases, with 16 bases left in between. CDR1 is SGDLS, CDR2 YYNGEE, per germline. CDR3 coding DNA: TGTGCCAGCAGCGAGGTTTTAATGGGAGAAGATACGCAGTATTTT. Translated, it gives CASSEVLMGEDTQYF.

The genes are TRBV7-2 and TRBJ2-7, with 12 bases matching TRBD2. Trimming cost V 5 bases and J 0 bases; bases outside gene matches: 5. The CDR3 extends over 16 amino acids. CDR1 is SGHTA and CDR2 is FQGNSA in the germline V gene. The CDR3 here is CASSPGLAGRSYEQYF. The DNA for the CDR3 is TGTGCCAGCAGCCCAGGACTAGCGGGGCGCTCCTACGAGCAGTACTTC.

Regarding this clone: The junction departs from germline at one end; a sequencing error may be responsible. Other DNA sequences in the sample encode the same CDR3. This chain connects TRBV9 to TRBJ2-3; TRBD1 is a possible D gene (6 bases). Germline V lookup: CDR1 SGDLS, CDR2 YYNGEE. This CDR3 spans 14 amino acids. CDR3 sequence reads: CASSVPGTFDTQYF. CDR3 bases: TGCGCCAGCAGCGTCCCAGGGACATTCGATACGCAGTATTTT.

The sample holds many counts of this clone. The gene calls are TRBV13 and TRBJ1-1; 8 bases are a match to TRBD1. This CDR3 has 14 amino acids. The germline V gene encodes CDR1 PRHDT and CDR2 FYEKMQ (reference sequence). The V segment lost 0 bases and the J segment 8 bases; nucleotides outside the gene matches: 5. CDR3 amino acids: CASSLGGRGHEAFF. The CDR3 region has the DNA TGTGCCAGCAGCTTAGGCGGCAGGGGGCACGAAGCTTTCTTT.

The rearrangement links TRBV2 to TRBJ2-3; the D gene is possibly TRBD2 (6 bases). This CDR3 region has 12 residues. With 5 bases removed from V and 6 bases from J, the gap between germline ends came to 9 bases. Germline values: CDR1 SNHLY, CDR2 FYNNEI. Written as DNA, the CDR3 is TGTGCCAGCAGTTCGACTAGTGATACGCAGTATTTT. Amino acids: CASSSTSDTQYF. The variable domain in full, completed from reference TRBV2 and TRBJ2-3, reads EPEVTQTPSHQVTQMGQEVILRCVPISNHLYFYWYRQILGQKVEFLVSFYNNEISEKSEIFDDQFSVERPDGSNFTLKIRSTKLEDSAMYFCASSSTSDTQYFGPGTRLTVL.

The chain combines TRBV18 with TRBJ1-2, with 7 bases that match TRBD1. Germline assignment: CDR1 KGHSH and CDR2 LQKENI. With 4 bases clipped from V and 4 bases from J, the junction kept 3 bases outside the gene matches. The CDR3 consists of 13 residues. CDR3 coding DNA: TGTGCCAGCTCACAGGGGGCCGGCTATGGCTACACCTTC. Protein: CASSQGAGYGYTF.

The V call is TRBV27, the J call TRBJ2-2, with 8 nucleotides matching TRBD1. CDR1 is MNHEY, CDR2 SMNVEV, per germline (reference sequence). Trimming at V came to 8 bases and at J to 5 bases, leaving 10 bases not matched to a gene. The CDR3 spans 15 residues. The CDR3 sequence is CASLLDRGSTGELFF. In DNA, the CDR3 is TGTGCCAGCCTCCTCGACAGGGGAAGTACCGGGGAGCTGTTTTTT.

The chain couples TRBV14 to TRBJ1-6; D not resolved. The CDR3 sequence is 15 residues long. V dropped 0 bases and J dropped 9 bases, with 12 bases sitting between them. CDR1 SGHDN and CDR2 FVKESK come from the germline V gene. The CDR3 nucleotides read TGTGCCAGCAGCCAAGAAACCAGTGCATTTTCACCCCTCCACTTT. Protein product: CASSQETSAFSPLHF.